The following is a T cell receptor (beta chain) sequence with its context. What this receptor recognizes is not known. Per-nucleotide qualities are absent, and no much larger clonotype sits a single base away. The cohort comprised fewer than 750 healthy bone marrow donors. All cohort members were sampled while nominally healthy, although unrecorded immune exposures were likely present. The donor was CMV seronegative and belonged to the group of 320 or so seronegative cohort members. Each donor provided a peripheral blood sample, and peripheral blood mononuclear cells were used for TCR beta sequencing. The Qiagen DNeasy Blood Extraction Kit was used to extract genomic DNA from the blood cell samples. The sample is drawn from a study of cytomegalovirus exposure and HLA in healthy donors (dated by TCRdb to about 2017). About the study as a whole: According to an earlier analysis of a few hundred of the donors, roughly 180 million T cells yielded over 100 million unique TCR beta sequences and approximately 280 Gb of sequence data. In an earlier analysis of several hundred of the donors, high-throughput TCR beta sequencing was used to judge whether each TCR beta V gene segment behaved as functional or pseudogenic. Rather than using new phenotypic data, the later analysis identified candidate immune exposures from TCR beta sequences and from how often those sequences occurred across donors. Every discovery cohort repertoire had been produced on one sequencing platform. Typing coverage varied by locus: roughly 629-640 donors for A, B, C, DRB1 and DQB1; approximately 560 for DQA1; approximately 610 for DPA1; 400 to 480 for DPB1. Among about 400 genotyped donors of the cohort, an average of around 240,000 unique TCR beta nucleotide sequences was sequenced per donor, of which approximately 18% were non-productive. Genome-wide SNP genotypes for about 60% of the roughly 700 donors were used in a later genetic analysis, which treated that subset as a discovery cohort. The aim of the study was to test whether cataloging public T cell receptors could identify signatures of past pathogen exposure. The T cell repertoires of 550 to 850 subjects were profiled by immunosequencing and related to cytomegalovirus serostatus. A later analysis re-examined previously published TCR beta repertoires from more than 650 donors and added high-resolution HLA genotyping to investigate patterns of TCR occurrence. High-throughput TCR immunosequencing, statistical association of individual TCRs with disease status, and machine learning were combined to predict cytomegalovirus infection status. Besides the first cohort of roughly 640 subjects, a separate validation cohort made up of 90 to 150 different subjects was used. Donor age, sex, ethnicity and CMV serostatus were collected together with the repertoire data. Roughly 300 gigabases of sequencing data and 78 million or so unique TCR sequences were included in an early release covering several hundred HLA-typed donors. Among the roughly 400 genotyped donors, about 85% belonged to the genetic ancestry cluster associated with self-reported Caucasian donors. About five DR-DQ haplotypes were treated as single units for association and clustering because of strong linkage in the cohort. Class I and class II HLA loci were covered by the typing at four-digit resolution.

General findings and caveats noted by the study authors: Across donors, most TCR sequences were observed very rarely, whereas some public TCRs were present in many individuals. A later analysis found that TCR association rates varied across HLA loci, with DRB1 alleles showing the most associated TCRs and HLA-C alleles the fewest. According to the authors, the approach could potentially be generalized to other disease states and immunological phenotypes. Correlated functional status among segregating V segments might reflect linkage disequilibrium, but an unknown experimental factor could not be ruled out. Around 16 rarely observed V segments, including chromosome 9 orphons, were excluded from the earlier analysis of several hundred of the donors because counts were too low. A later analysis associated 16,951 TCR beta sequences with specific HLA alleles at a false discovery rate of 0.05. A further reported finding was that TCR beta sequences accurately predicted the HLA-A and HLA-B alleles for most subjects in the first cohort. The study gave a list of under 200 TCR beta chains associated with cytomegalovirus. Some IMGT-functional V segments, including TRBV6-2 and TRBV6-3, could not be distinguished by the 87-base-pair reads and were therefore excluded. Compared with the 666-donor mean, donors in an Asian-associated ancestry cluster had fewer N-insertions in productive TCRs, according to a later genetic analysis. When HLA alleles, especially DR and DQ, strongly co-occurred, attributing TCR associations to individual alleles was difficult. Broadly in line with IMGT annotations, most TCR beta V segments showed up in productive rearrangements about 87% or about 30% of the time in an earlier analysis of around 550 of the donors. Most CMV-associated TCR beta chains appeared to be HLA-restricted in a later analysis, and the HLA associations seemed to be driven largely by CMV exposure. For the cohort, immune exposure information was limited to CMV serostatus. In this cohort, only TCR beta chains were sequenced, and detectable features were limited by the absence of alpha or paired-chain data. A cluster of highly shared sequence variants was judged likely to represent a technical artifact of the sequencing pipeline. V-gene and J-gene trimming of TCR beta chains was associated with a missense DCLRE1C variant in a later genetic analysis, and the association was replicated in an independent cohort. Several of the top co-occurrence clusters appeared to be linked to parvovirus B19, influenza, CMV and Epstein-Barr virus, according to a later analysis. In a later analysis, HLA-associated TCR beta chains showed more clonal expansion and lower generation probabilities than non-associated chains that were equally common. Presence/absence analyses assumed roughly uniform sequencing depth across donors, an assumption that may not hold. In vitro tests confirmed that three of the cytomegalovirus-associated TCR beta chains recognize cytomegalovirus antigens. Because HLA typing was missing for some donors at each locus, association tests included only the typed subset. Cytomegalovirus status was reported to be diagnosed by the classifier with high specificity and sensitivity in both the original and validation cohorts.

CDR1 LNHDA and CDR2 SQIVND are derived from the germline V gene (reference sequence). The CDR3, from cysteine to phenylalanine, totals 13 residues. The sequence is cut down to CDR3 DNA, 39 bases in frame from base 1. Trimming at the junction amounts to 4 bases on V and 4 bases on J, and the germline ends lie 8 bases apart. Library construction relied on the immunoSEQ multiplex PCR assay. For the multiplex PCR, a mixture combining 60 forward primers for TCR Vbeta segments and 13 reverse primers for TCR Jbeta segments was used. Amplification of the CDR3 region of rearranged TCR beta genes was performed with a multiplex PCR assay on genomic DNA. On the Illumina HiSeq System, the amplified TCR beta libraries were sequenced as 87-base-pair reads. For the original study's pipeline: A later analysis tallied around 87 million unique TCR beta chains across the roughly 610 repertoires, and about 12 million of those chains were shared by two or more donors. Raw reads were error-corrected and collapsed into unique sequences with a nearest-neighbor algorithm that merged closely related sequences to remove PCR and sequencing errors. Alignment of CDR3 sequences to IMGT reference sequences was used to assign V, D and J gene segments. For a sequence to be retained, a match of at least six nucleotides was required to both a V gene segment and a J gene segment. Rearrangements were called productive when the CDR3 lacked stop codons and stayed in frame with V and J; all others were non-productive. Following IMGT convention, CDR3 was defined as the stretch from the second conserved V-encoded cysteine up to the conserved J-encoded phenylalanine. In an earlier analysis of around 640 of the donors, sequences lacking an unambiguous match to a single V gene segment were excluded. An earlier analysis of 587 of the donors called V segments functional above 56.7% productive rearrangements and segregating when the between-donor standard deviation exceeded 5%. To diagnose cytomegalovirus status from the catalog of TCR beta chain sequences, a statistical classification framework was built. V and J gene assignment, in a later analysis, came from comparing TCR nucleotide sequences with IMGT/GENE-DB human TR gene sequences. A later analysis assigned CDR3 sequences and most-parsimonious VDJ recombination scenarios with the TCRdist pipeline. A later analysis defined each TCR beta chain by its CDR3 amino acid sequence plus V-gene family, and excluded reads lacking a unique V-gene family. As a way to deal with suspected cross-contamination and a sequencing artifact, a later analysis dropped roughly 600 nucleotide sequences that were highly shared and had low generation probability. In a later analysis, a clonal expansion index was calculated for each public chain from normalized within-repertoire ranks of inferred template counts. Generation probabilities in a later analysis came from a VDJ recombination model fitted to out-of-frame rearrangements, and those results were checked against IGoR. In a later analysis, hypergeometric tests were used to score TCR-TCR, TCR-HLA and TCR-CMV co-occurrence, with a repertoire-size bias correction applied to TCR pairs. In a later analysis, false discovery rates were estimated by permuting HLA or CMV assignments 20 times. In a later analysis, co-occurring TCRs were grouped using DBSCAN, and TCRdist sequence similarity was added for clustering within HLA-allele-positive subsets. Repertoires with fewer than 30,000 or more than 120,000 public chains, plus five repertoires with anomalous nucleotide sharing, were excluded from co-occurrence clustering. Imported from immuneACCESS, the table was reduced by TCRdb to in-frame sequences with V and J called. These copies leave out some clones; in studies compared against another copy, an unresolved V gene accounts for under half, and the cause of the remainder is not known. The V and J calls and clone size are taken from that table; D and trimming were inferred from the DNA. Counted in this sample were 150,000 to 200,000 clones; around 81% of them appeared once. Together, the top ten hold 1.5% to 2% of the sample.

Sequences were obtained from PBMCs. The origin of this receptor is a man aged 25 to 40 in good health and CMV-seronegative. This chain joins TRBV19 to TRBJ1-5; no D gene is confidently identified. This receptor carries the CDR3 CASSTELNQPQHF. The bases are TGTGCCAGTAGTACAGAACTTAATCAGCCCCAGCATTTT.